This T cell receptor beta chain is from a study of vaccination and CD4 T cells after COVID-19. Study details: The post-COVID sampling time was a median roughly 100 days after diagnosis, ranging from 35 to 161. Samples were taken after vaccination, a median of roughly 65 days after dose two, with a range of 14 to 241.

As for this clonotype: What it binds is unknown.

Germline V CDR1 and CDR2: DFQATT, SNEGSKA (reference sequence). This CDR3 is built from 14 residues. The germline V and J ends were trimmed by 6 bases and 0 bases, with 11 bases remaining between them. Treatment here: approximately 9-day PBMC culture with coronavirus spike peptide pools or control peptides (ViraFEST assay). Cultured CD4+ T cell DNA underwent sequencing with the Oncomine TCR Beta short-read assay. MiXCR, applied by TCRdb to the PCR reads, yields one record per CDR3 protein. The profile shows approximately 16,000 distinct CDR3 sequences, around 60% of them singletons. Study outcomes and limitations: In convalescent patients, 304 of 307 vaccine-specific clones were mono-reactive for SARS-CoV-2 spike.

The sequenced sample was CD4+ T cells from blood, cultured in vitro. This TCR was sampled from a human donor who had recovered from COVID-19. This chain connects TRBV20-1 to TRBJ2-2, with a weak D call TRBD2 (6 bases). CDR3 region: CSASGLANTGELFF. Here the CDR3 DNA reads TGCAGTGCCTCGGGACTCGCGAACACCGGGGAGCTGTTTTTT.